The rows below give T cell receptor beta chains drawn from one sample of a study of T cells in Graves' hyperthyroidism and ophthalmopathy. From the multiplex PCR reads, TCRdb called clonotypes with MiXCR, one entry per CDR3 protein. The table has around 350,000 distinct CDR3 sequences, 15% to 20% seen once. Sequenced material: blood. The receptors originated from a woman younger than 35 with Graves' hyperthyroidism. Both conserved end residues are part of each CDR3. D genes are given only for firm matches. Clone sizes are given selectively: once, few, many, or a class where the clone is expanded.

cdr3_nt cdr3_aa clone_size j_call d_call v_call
TGTGCCAGCAGTTTGAACCTGCAGACCCAGTACTTC CASSLNLQTQYF many TRBJ2-5 . TRBV28
TGTGCCAGCAGTTTAGTCATAGCCAACGAGCAGTACTTC CASSLVIANEQYF many TRBJ2-7 . TRBV12-3/TRBV12-4
TGTGCCAGCACCCACGACAGGGGTAGGTCCTACGAGCAGTACTTC CASTHDRGRSYEQYF many TRBJ2-7 TRBD1 TRBV12-3/TRBV12-4
TGTGCCTGCAGCCCCCCGGAGGGAGGTGGGACCCAGTACTTC CACSPPEGGGTQYF few TRBJ2-5 . TRBV9
TGTGCCAGCAGTTTACGCCGGCCGAGTAACACCGGGGAGCTGTTTTTT CASSLRRPSNTGELFF many TRBJ2-2 . TRBV12-3/TRBV12-4
TGTGCCAGCAGCTTAATGTATTTTGGCGGTGATGAGCAGTACTTC CASSLMYFGGDEQYF many TRBJ2-7 . TRBV7-6
TGTGCCAGCAGCAGCCGGGCCCCCTACGAGCAGTACTTC CASSSRAPYEQYF many TRBJ2-7 . TRBV7-8
TGCAGTCCAGGAGGGGCCTCTGAAGAGACCCAGTACTTC CSPGGASEETQYF many TRBJ2-5 . TRBV20-1
TGTGCCAGCAGCCAAGTAAGCTCCTACGAGCAGTACTTC CASSQVSSYEQYF few TRBJ2-7 . TRBV4-2
TGTGCCAGCAGTGAAGATTCACAGGGCGAACAGCCCCAGCATTTT CASSEDSQGEQPQHF many TRBJ1-5 . TRBV2
TGCGCCAGCAGCTTGGGAAGTTCAAACACTGAAGCTTTCTTT CASSLGSSNTEAFF many TRBJ1-1 . TRBV5-1
TGCAGTGCTAGAGGTCGGGGCGGGGGGAGCCCAAACACCGGGGAGCTGTTTTTT CSARGRGGGSPNTGELFF many TRBJ2-2 TRBD2 TRBV20-1
TGCAGTGCTATGGTACAAGGGACGGTGAACACTGAAGCTTTCTTT CSAMVQGTVNTEAFF once TRBJ1-1 . TRBV20-1
TGCGCCAGCAGCCAAGGGACACTCGTTGACATTCAGTACTTC CASSQGTLVDIQYF few TRBJ2-4 . TRBV4-1
TGTGCCGGCCAGGGACAGGGTGCGGAGACCCAGTACTTC CAGQGQGAETQYF many TRBJ2-5 TRBD1 TRBV6-1
TGCAGTGCTGTAGGGGACATGAACACTGAAGCTTTCTTT CSAVGDMNTEAFF many TRBJ1-1 . TRBV20-1
TGTGCCAGCCACACAGGGAACTATGGCTACACCTTC CASHTGNYGYTF . TRBJ1-2 . TRBV28
TGTGCCAGCAGTTACTCAAAGGGCGATGGTAGAAGCACCATATATTTT CASSYSKGDGRSTIYF many TRBJ1-3 . TRBV6-5
TGCAGTGCTAGAGAGGGACAGGTGTATTACGAGCAGTACTTC CSAREGQVYYEQYF many TRBJ2-7 TRBD1 TRBV20-1
TGTGCCAGCAGTTATGGGGGCTACGGGGAGCTGTTTTTT CASSYGGYGELFF many TRBJ2-2 . TRBV6-5
TGCAGTGCTAGTAGACCGATGCGGGACTCGAACACCGGGGAGCTGTTTTTT CSASRPMRDSNTGELFF many TRBJ2-2 . TRBV20-1
TGTGCCACCAGCAGAGTGGGGGCCCACCAGCCCCAGCATTTT CATSRVGAHQPQHF many TRBJ1-5 . TRBV15
TGTGCCAGCAGTTACGGGGGGACCCCGTCCTACGAGCAGTACTTC CASSYGGTPSYEQYF . TRBJ2-7 . TRBV6-5
TGTGCCAGCAGTGGTGGGACAGGACCAAATAGCAATCAGCCCCAGCATTTT CASSGGTGPNSNQPQHF . TRBJ1-5 TRBD1 TRBV6-1
TGTGCCAGCAGCTTAGTGGGAGTTGCCGCTTTCTTT CASSLVGVAAFF many TRBJ1-1 . TRBV7-6
TGTGCCAGCAGTTTATCGATTGGAGAGACCCAGTACTTC CASSLSIGETQYF . TRBJ2-5 . TRBV27
TGTGCCAGCAGCTCGATTGGGGGACCGTATCCCTACGAGCAGTACTTC CASSSIGGPYPYEQYF many TRBJ2-7 . TRBV11-2
TGTGCCATCAGTGGATCGGGAGAGGGGACCCAGTACTTC CAISGSGEGTQYF . TRBJ2-5 . TRBV10-3
TGTGCCATCAGCAAGCAGGGGGACACTGAAGCTTTCTTT CAISKQGDTEAFF many TRBJ1-1 TRBD1 TRBV10-3
TGTGCCAGCAGTCGAGGCCCCATGAACACTGAAGCTTTCTTT CASSRGPMNTEAFF . TRBJ1-1 . TRBV2
TGTGCCAGCAAGCTTGCCAGCTACGAGCAGTACTTC CASKLASYEQYF many TRBJ2-7 . TRBV28
TGCGCCAGCAGCCGGGGCAGGGGGCTTTTTTCCGGCGGCACTGAAGCTTTCTTT CASSRGRGLFSGGTEAFF . TRBJ1-1 TRBD1 TRBV5-1
TGCGCCAGCAGGGGCGGACTACCTTGGGAGCAGTACTTC CASRGGLPWEQYF . TRBJ2-7 . TRBV5-1
TGTGCCAGCAGCTCGAAATTTCTGCAGTACTTC CASSSKFLQYF . TRBJ2-7 . TRBV11-2
TGCAGCGTTGTCGGGGGCGAAGAGACCCAGTACTTC CSVVGGEETQYF many TRBJ2-5 . TRBV29-1
TGTGCCAGCAGTGACAACTATAATTCACCCCTCCACTTT CASSDNYNSPLHF . TRBJ1-6 . TRBV6-4
TGTGCCTCGTTCCGGGGGGATAGCAATCAGCCCCAGCATTTT CASFRGDSNQPQHF many TRBJ1-5 . TRBV19
TGTGCCAGCAGCCGCACTTGGACAGGGGGAGAGACCCAGTACTTC CASSRTWTGGETQYF . TRBJ2-5 TRBD1 TRBV5-5
TGTGCCAGCAGCTTAGTGACAGGGGGCGGTCATGGCTACACCTTC CASSLVTGGGHGYTF . TRBJ1-2 TRBD1 TRBV11-2
TGTGCCATCAAGCTAGCGGGAACTAGCACAGATACGCAGTATTTT CAIKLAGTSTDTQYF many TRBJ2-3 TRBD2 TRBV10-3
TGTGCCACCAGTGATCATAACTTCGGCTATGGCTACACCTTC CATSDHNFGYGYTF many TRBJ1-2 . TRBV24-1
TGTGCCACCAGTGAACGGACCGGCCGTACCTATGGCTACACCTTC CATSERTGRTYGYTF many TRBJ1-2 . TRBV24-1
TGTGCCAGCACCACCTCGGGAAACACCATATATTTT CASTTSGNTIYF many TRBJ1-3 . TRBV6-1
TGTGCCACCCGGGTCGGACAGATCAACTATGGCTACACCTTC CATRVGQINYGYTF . TRBJ1-2 . TRBV19
TGTGCCAGCAGTTTGCGCAGCGAAGAGACCCAGTACTTC CASSLRSEETQYF many TRBJ2-5 . TRBV28
TGCGCCAGCAGCCAAGAAGGAGAGCGGGCCTACGAGCAGTACTTC CASSQEGERAYEQYF few TRBJ2-7 . TRBV4-1
TGTGCCAGCAGCTTAGAGGGTTGGAGCAATCAGCCCCAGCATTTT CASSLEGWSNQPQHF many TRBJ1-5 . TRBV11-2
TGCAGCGTTGATGCCATGGGGGTTGGCACTGAAGCTTTCTTT CSVDAMGVGTEAFF many TRBJ1-1 . TRBV29-1
TGCAGTGCTAGTCGGCTAGTGGTAGAGACCCAGTACTTC CSASRLVVETQYF many TRBJ2-5 . TRBV20-1
TGTGCCAGCAGTCCTACCGGGACTAGTGACGGAGAGACCCAGTACTTC CASSPTGTSDGETQYF many TRBJ2-5 TRBD2 TRBV6-2/TRBV6-3
TGCAGTGCTAGGATCGGGACAGACTATGGCTACACCTTC CSARIGTDYGYTF . TRBJ1-2 TRBD1 TRBV20-1
TGCGCCAGCAGCCGAAGGACAGGGAACGAAGCTTTCTTT CASSRRTGNEAFF many TRBJ1-1 TRBD1 TRBV4-1
TGCGCCAGCAGCTTGGCTCAGGATCGAGAGACCCAGTACTTC CASSLAQDRETQYF few TRBJ2-5 . TRBV5-1
TGTGCCAGCAGTTACTCCTCTAGCGGGGTTAGCGAGCAGTACTTC CASSYSSSGVSEQYF many TRBJ2-7 TRBD2 TRBV6-5
TGTGCCAGCAGCGAACCGCTTCCGGGACACCACTCTGGAAACACCATATATTTT CASSEPLPGHHSGNTIYF many TRBJ1-3 . TRBV11-1